This T cell receptor (beta chain) stems from a study of T cell responses to AZD1222 COVID-19 vaccine. Overall study: Pooled samples include second doses given at about 4 or 12 weeks. The study's findings and limits: Only a handful of AZD1222 recipients, several in all, had baseline seropositivity. The study found Spike-specific TCR breadth and depth rose after two AZD1222 doses. The peak T cell response came first, and repertoires were sampled only after it.

Some clones are missing from TCRdb's copy, which holds only in-frame ones; the method was immunoSEQ multiplex PCR. The sample records more than 60,000 clones, around 86% being singletons. As to this clone: Its cognate antigen is unknown.

In germline, CDR1 is MDHEN, CDR2 SYDVKM. V lost 3 bases and J 0 bases, leaving 8 bases between the germline ends. The CDR3 totals 15 residues. The receptor was isolated from an adult in good health. Source: peripheral blood, taken on day 0 of AZD1222 vaccination. The J gene is TRBJ1-4, the V gene TRBV28; D possibly corresponds to TRBD1 (5 bases). CDR3 bases: TGTGCCAGCAGTTTTGGGGGGGCAACTAATGAAAAACTGTTTTTT. As protein: CASSFGGATNEKLFF.